The 30 T cell receptor beta chains in this list originate from one sample, sequenced in a study of graft-versus-host responses after intestinal transplantation. Assay: immunoSEQ multiplex PCR; the TCRdb copy retains only in-frame clones and omits some. The repertoire consists of 95,000 to 100,000 clones, with roughly 88% occurring once and the leading ten covering almost 1.5%. Sequences were derived from PBMCs, sampled 255 days after intestinal transplant. These receptors originate from a human patient who received an intestinal transplant, so some T cells may come from the graft donor.

The chain links TRBV30 to TRBJ2-5, with TRBD2 as a possible D gene (6 bases). CDR3 size: 13 residues. Germline loops: CDR1 GTSNPN, CDR2 SVGIG (reference sequence). Trimming stripped 6 bases from V and 7 bases from J, with 18 bases between. DNA for the CDR3: TGTGCCTGTCCGGAGGGCCCCTGGGGGACCCAGTACTTC. Its protein product is CACPEGPWGTQYF.

The V gene is TRBV21-1, the J gene TRBJ2-3; the tabulated D call, TRBD2, remains unverified against the DNA. TRBV21-1 is given as a pseudogene. CDR3 length: 17 amino acids. This chain's CDR3 is CASSKGGASGSTDTQYF. The CDR3 nucleotides read TGTGCCAGCAGCAAAGGTGGGGCTAGCGGGAGCACAGATACGCAGTATTTT.

The chain combines TRBV9 with TRBJ2-1; 7 nucleotides agree with TRBD2. V gave up 0 bases and J gave up 9 bases; unmatched junction bases: 6. The CDR3 has 14 residues. Germline V gene lookup returns CDR1 SGDLS and CDR2 YYNGEE. This CDR3 reads CASSVVAVAGEQFF. The CDR3 bases are TGTGCCAGCAGCGTAGTGGCGGTAGCGGGTGAGCAGTTCTTC.

The chain uses TRBV6-4 and TRBJ2-7, with D perhaps TRBD1 or TRBD2 (5 bases each). Germline V CDR1 and CDR2: MRHNA, SNTAGT. V was cut by 5 bases and J by 5 bases, with 19 bases left in between. The CDR3 is 15 amino acids. CDR3 residues: CASSPDPTGPDEQYF. In nucleotides, the CDR3 is TGTGCCAGCAGTCCAGACCCCACGGGACCTGACGAGCAGTACTTC.

The chain recombines TRBV10-2 with TRBJ1-2; D remains unclear. The CDR3 covers 13 residues. Trimming removed 3 bases at V and 6 bases at J, with 11 bases between. Germline lookup yields CDR1 WSHSY and CDR2 SAAADI. In nucleotides, the CDR3 is TGCGCCAGCAGTGATTCCAGATGGCATGGCTACACCTTC. Its translation: CASSDSRWHGYTF.

The chain recombines TRBV29-1 with TRBJ2-7; the D gene is possibly TRBD1 (6 bases). The V and J ends lost 5 bases and 3 bases respectively, with 11 bases between them. The germline V gene encodes CDR1 SQVTM and CDR2 ANQGSEA. This CDR3 comprises 12 residues. Here the CDR3 DNA reads TGCAGCGTTTGGACAGCCGGCTACGAGCAGTACTTC. It yields the protein CSVWTAGYEQYF.

V usage is TRBV30 and J usage is TRBJ1-2; D remains ambiguous. Trimming took off 3 bases at V and 1 base at J, with 6 bases between the two ends. This CDR3 contains 12 residues. CDR1 and CDR2 (germline): GTSNPN, SVGIG (reference sequence). The DNA for the CDR3 is TGTGCCTGGAGGAGGATTAACTATGGCTACACCTTC. The encoded protein is CAWRRINYGYTF.

The chain joins TRBV19 to TRBJ2-7; tentatively, D is TRBD1 (5 bases). CDR3 size: 13 residues. Trimming removed 5 bases at V and 2 bases at J, with 10 bases between. In germline, CDR1 is LNHDA, CDR2 SQIVND (reference sequence). The CDR3 DNA is TGTGCCAGTAGTTTCCAGGGTGCCTACGAGCAGTACTTC. Amino acids: CASSFQGAYEQYF. Using reference TRBV19 and TRBJ2-7 for the parts outside the CDR3, the full variable domain is DGGITQSPKYLFRKEGQNVTLSCEQNLNHDAMYWYRQDPGQGLRLIYYSQIVNDFQKGDIAEGYSVSREKKESFPLTVTSAQKNPTAFYLCASSFQGAYEQYFGPGTRLTVT.

The rearrangement links TRBV15 to TRBJ1-6, with unresolved D. V was pared by 0 bases and J by 5 bases, with 11 bases between. The CDR3 consists of 16 residues. Germline CDR1 is LNHNV and CDR2 is YYDKDF (reference sequence). The CDR3 DNA sequence: TGTGCCACCAGCAGAGATCCTCTGGGGAATAATTCACCCCTCCACTTT. Its translation is CATSRDPLGNNSPLHF.

V and J are TRBV2 and TRBJ2-1; 9 bases fit TRBD1. The CDR3 is made up of 13 amino acids. Germline CDR1 SNHLY, CDR2 FYNNEI. The V gene end was trimmed by 7 bases and the J gene end by 6 bases; junction bases not matched to a gene: 4. This CDR3 is CASTRDRVNEQFF. The CDR3, as DNA: TGTGCCAGCACTCGGGACAGGGTCAATGAGCAGTTCTTC.

The chain employs TRBV5-1 and TRBJ1-4; the D gene is possibly TRBD1 (5 bases). CDR1 is SGHRS and CDR2 is YFSETQ in the germline V gene. The CDR3 contains 16 residues. The V gene lost 2 bases and the J gene lost 2 bases, with 13 bases spanning the gap. CDR3 nucleotide sequence: TGCGCCAGCAGCTTTTCAGGGCTTGGGACTAATGAAAAACTGTTTTTT. It translates to CASSFSGLGTNEKLFF.

This chain connects TRBV28 to TRBJ1-6; D is ambiguous. CDR1 and CDR2 (germline): MDHEN, SYDVKM. Trimming took 6 bases from V and 6 from J, leaving 6 bases between them. CDR3 length: 12 residues. The CDR3 sequence is CASRVLNSPLHF. The CDR3 DNA follows: TGTGCCAGCAGGGTCCTTAATTCACCCCTCCACTTT.

This clone occurred a few times. The chain employs TRBV10-3 and TRBJ1-5, with TRBD1 matching 7 bases. This CDR3 contains 15 residues. With V trimmed by 4 bases and J by 4 bases, 7 bases remained unmatched. The germline gives CDR1 ENHRY, CDR2 SYGVKD. In DNA form, the CDR3 reads TGTGCCATCAGTGCAACAGGGGAGGGAAATCAGCCCCAGCATTTT. Encoded protein: CAISATGEGNQPQHF.

The rearrangement links TRBV15 to TRBJ2-1; 7 bases align to TRBD2. The V segment lost 1 base and the J segment 4 bases; nucleotides outside the gene matches: 4. This CDR3 region has 15 residues. From germline, CDR1 is LNHNV and CDR2 YYDKDF (reference sequence). Here the CDR3 reads CATSRGTSGYNEQFF. CDR3 coding DNA: TGTGCCACCAGCAGAGGGACTAGTGGGTACAATGAGCAGTTCTTC.

V is TRBV27 and J is TRBJ2-7; TRBD2 matches at 8 bases. J was trimmed by 5 bases and V by 4 bases; bases with no gene match: 13. Germline V lookup: CDR1 MNHEY, CDR2 SMNVEV (reference sequence). The CDR3 is 16 amino acids. CDR3 region: CASSSLGGEGRDEQYF. The CDR3 coding sequence is TGTGCCAGCAGTTCCCTCGGGGGGGAGGGCCGGGACGAGCAGTACTTC.

This clone was observed a handful of times. This sequence joins TRBV28 and TRBJ2-2; TRBD1 matches at 9 bases. The germline V gene encodes CDR1 MDHEN and CDR2 SYDVKM. V dropped 7 bases and J dropped 3; count of bases not matched to a gene: 12. CDR3 size: 17 residues. CDR3 region: CASTIWPGQGHTGELFF. CDR3 coding DNA: TGTGCCAGCACCATTTGGCCGGGACAGGGCCACACCGGGGAGCTGTTTTTT.

This chain connects TRBV10-3 to TRBJ1-6; D is uncertain. This CDR3 comprises 13 residues. Germline V gene sequence: CDR1 ENHRY, CDR2 SYGVKD. Between the trimmed V and J ends, which lost 7 bases and 7 bases, there was a span of 11 bases. The CDR3 coding sequence is TGTGCCATCACGGGCCTGGCCAATTCACCCCTCCACTTT. Translating it yields CAITGLANSPLHF.

The chain combines TRBV30 with TRBJ2-3, with 7 bases lining up with TRBD2. J gave up 2 bases and V 3 bases, and 8 bases lay outside the gene matches. Germline V lookup: CDR1 GTSNPN, CDR2 SVGIG (reference sequence). The CDR3 length is 15 residues. The CDR3 DNA reads TGTGCCTGGAGGGCGAGAGCGGGACCCACAGATACGCAGTATTTT. Its protein is CAWRARAGPTDTQYF.

The chain joins TRBV28 to TRBJ2-3; D not certain. This CDR3 is built from 14 residues. Per the germline V gene, CDR1 is MDHEN and CDR2 is SYDVKM. V lost 4 bases to trimming and J lost 5 bases, with 13 bases between them. The CDR3 DNA follows: TGTGCCAGCAGTTGGGGTGGTGTAGGAGATACGCAGTATTTT. Protein product: CASSWGGVGDTQYF.

V usage is TRBV7-3 and J usage is TRBJ2-3, with TRBD2 matching 12 bases. V was clipped by 2 bases and J by 4 bases; unmatched bases: 4. This CDR3 spans 16 amino acids. Germline values: CDR1 SGHTA, CDR2 FQGTGA. The CDR3 DNA reads as TGTGCCAGCAGCTTACTAGCGGGGGGGCCGTCAGATACGCAGTATTTT. Translation gives CASSLLAGGPSDTQYF. Drawing the rest from reference TRBV7-3 and TRBJ2-3, the complete variable domain is GAGVSQTPSNKVTEKGKYVELRCDPISGHTALYWYRQSLGQGPEFLIYFQGTGAADDSGLPNDRFFAVRPEGSVSTLKIQRTERGDSAVYLCASSLLAGGPSDTQYFGPGTRLTVL.

The V and J genes are TRBV6-1 and TRBJ2-4; 13 bases are a match to TRBD2. Germline trimming cut 3 bases from V and 4 bases from J; bases unmatched to any gene: 6. Germline values: CDR1 MNHNS, CDR2 SASEGT. CDR3 length: 17 residues. CDR3 DNA sequence: TGTGCCAGCAGTGAGTCCGAGACTAGCGGGGGGAAAAACATTCAGTACTTC. It specifies CASSESETSGGKNIQYF.

The V call is TRBV25-1, the J call TRBJ2-5; TRBD2 matches 11 bases. Germline assignment: CDR1 MGHDK and CDR2 SYGVNS. V shed 2 bases and J 2 bases; nucleotides not matched to a gene: 4. The CDR3 runs 16 residues. The CDR3 nucleotides read TGTGCCAGCAGTGAAATACTAGCGGGGGTTCAAGAGACCCAGTACTTC. It is translated as CASSEILAGVQETQYF.

The V and J genes are TRBV28 and TRBJ2-7; TRBD1 agrees at 7 bases. CDR3 length: 14 residues. Germline values: CDR1 MDHEN, CDR2 SYDVKM. Trimming cost V 7 bases and J 2 bases; bases outside gene matches: 8. CDR3 sequence reads: CASTKGTEPYEQYF. DNA of the CDR3: TGTGCCAGCACTAAGGGGACAGAGCCCTACGAGCAGTACTTC.

The count of this clone is one. The chain combines TRBV28 with TRBJ2-6; 9 bases are a match to TRBD1. The CDR3 is 21 amino acids. Germline V CDR1 and CDR2: MDHEN, SYDVKM. V trimming: 0 bases; J trimming: 0 bases; junction bases outside the gene matches: 12. Written as DNA, the CDR3 is TGTGCCAGCAGTTTATGGGACAGGGGCCCCGTAGGCTACTCTGGGGCCAACGTCCTGACTTTC. This sequence encodes CASSLWDRGPVGYSGANVLTF.

Notes on this clone: This sample also contains other DNA sequences that code for the same CDR3. The chain employs TRBV5-1 and TRBJ2-7, with D possibly matching TRBD1 (5 bases). CDR1 and CDR2 (germline): SGHRS, YFSETQ. This CDR3 is 13 amino acids long. Trimming left V 0 bases short and J 3 bases short, with 7 bases between. This CDR3 is CASSLAQGYEQYV. CDR3 sequence (DNA): TGCGCCAGCAGCTTGGCCCAGGGCTACGAGCAGTACGTC.

This rearrangement joins TRBV19 to TRBJ2-1; D assignment may be TRBD1 or TRBD2 (7 bases each). This CDR3 spans 16 amino acids. CDR1 LNHDA and CDR2 SQIVND come from the germline V gene (reference sequence). V was pared by 8 bases and J by 0 bases, with 17 bases between. The CDR3 region has the DNA TGTGCCAGTGCGGGGGACAGAGAAGGCTCCTACAATGAGCAGTTCTTC. This sequence encodes CASAGDREGSYNEQFF.

The chain recombines TRBV19 with TRBJ2-7; 7 positions agree with TRBD2. The germline gives CDR1 LNHDA, CDR2 SQIVND (reference sequence). V was clipped by 3 bases and J by 2 bases; unmatched bases: 4. The CDR3 length is 14 residues. The CDR3 DNA reads as TGTGCCAGTAGTATCGGCCGGGGGGCCTACGAGCAGTACTTC. Encoded protein: CASSIGRGAYEQYF.

Turning to this clone: Within the sample, other DNA sequences also encode this same CDR3. The chain recombines TRBV4-1 with TRBJ1-6; the D gene is possibly TRBD1 (6 bases). The ends were cut back, 3 bases at V and 9 bases at J, with 21 bases in the middle. This CDR3 is built from 17 residues. The germline CDR1 and CDR2 sequences are MGHRA and YSYEKL. In DNA, the CDR3 is TGCGCCAGCAGCCAGGATTTCGACAGCAGGGGAATTTCACCCCTCCACTTT. Protein: CASSQDFDSRGISPLHF.

The V and J genes are TRBV2 and TRBJ2-7; possible D gene TRBD1, 6 bases. The germline V gene has CDR1 SNHLY and CDR2 FYNNEI. There are 13 residues in the CDR3. V lost 4 bases, J lost 5 bases, and 12 bases lay in between. CDR3 in DNA: TGTGCCAGCAGTGCCCAGGGGTTCCACGAGCAGTACTTC. Translating gives CASSAQGFHEQYF. Full variable domain (rest looked up from reference TRBV2 and TRBJ2-7): EPEVTQTPSHQVTQMGQEVILRCVPISNHLYFYWYRQILGQKVEFLVSFYNNEISEKSEIFDDQFSVERPDGSNFTLKIRSTKLEDSAMYFCASSAQGFHEQYFGPGTRLTVT.

This chain uses TRBV4-2 with TRBJ2-7; D unclear. The CDR3 length is 13 residues. V dropped 0 bases and J dropped 10 bases, with 13 bases sitting between them. Germline loops: CDR1 LGHNA, CDR2 YNFKEQ. The CDR3 coding sequence is TGTGCCAGCAGCCAAGACCCTAAGACCCCCCAGTACTTC. Translated: CASSQDPKTPQYF.